The TCR beta chain under discussion was sequenced for a study of blood T cell repertoires in COVID-19. Background on the study: In each case, the material was cDNA or gDNA derived from T cells, B-cell-depleted T cells, or PBMCs.

With V trimmed by 6 bases and J by 6 bases, 8 bases remained unmatched. CDR3 length equals 15 residues. The germline V gene has CDR1 SNHLY and CDR2 FYNNEI. Produced via immunoSEQ multiplex PCR; TCRdb's table is partial and in-frame only. This table has around 300,000 clones, about nine tenths appearing once. The sequence derives from a woman aged 25 to 45 with COVID-19, enrolled during active disease. The chain couples TRBV2 to TRBJ2-7; 13 bases are a match to TRBD2. Material for sequencing was peripheral blood. This CDR3 reads CASRDWTSGRAEQYF. The DNA for the CDR3 is TGTGCCAGCAGAGATTGGACTAGCGGGAGAGCCGAGCAGTACTTC.